This TCR beta chain was sequenced during a study of T cells in Graves' hyperthyroidism and ophthalmopathy. This clonotype was detected ten times or more. Germline V gene data show CDR1 as MDHEN and CDR2 as SYDVKM. Trimming removed 2 bases from V and 4 bases from J, with 7 bases in between. The CDR3 loop spans 13 amino acids. Amplified TCR beta CDR3 regions came from RNA transcripts. HTBI primers were used for first-round RT-PCR of the TCR CDR3. TCRdb reanalysed the multiplex PCR reads using MiXCR and keeps one entry per CDR3 protein. The table shows about 560,000 distinct CDR3 sequences, with over 15% occurring only once.

Sample: blood. The chain carries TRBV28 and TRBJ2-3; no reliable D call. The clonotype originates from a woman younger than 35 with Graves' hyperthyroidism. As DNA, the CDR3 is TGTGCCAGCAGTTTACAGGTGGCAGATACGCAGTATTTT. This gives the protein CASSLQVADTQYF.